This T cell receptor beta chain was obtained from a study of neurological immune-mediated disorders. The V gene's germline CDR1 is SNHLY and CDR2 FYNNEI. The CDR3 length is 10 residues. V lost 6 bases to trimming and J lost 8 bases, with 5 bases between them. This clonotype came up many times. TCRdb re-called the 5' RACE reads with MiXCR, one entry per CDR3 protein. The sample holds 30,000 to 40,000 distinct CDR3 sequences; over 8.5% are singletons and the top ten take 3% to 4.5%. The time point was: technical triplicate 1. The chain uses TRBV2 and TRBJ2-1, with D uncertain. The sequencing input was PBMCs. This receptor was taken from a man aged 60-69 years with HTLV-1-associated myelopathy (HAM/TSP). The CDR3 nucleotides read TGTGCCAGCAGGATTTATGAGCAGTTCTTC. Encoded protein: CASRIYEQFF.